This T cell receptor (beta chain) was sequenced for a study of shared clonotypes between healthy human individuals. Whole-study context: Sampling drew on donors who were a couple of women and a few men aged 18 to 49. Overall study findings and caveats: Blood alone was sampled, and tissue repertoires likely differ. Generally, naive subsets (rather than memory subsets) showed larger estimated richness.

Cells designated naive CD8 were CD45RO-negative and were positively selected for CCR7, with terminally differentiated effector memory CD45RA+ cells excluded. Concerning this clone itself: Its antigen is unknown.

Original analysis: Junction-only immunoSEQ data arrived without quality scores, meaning filtering differed. The method was immunoSEQ multiplex PCR; TCRdb's version includes in-frame clones alone and lacks a portion of them. The V and J calls and clone size were taken over from that table, and D and trimming were inferred from the DNA. The sample records about 2 million clones, roughly 95% being singletons. Germline CDR1 MNHNY, CDR2 SVGAGI (reference sequence). V shed 2 bases, J shed 6 bases, and the junction held 13 bases outside the gene matches. The CDR3 sequence is 16 residues long. This chain uses TRBV6-6 with TRBJ2-7; TRBD1 matches 7 bases. Material: naive CD8+ T cells sorted from blood. This TCR came from a man between 18 and 35 years old in good health. The DNA of the CDR3 is TGTGCCAGCAGTTACCCGCAAAAGACAGGGTTACTCGAGCAGTACTTC. Translated, it gives CASSYPQKTGLLEQYF.